These 16 T cell receptor beta chains came from one sample sequenced in a study of T cells after yellow fever vaccination. Using its own MiXCR run on the 5' RACE reads, TCRdb lists one record per CDR3 protein. The sample has tens of thousands of distinct CDR3 sequences, 6.5% to 8% seen once. The sample in question was CD8+ T cells sorted from PBMCs, obtained 15 days after the yellow fever booster vaccination. Receptor source: a man younger than 40 who received the YFV17D yellow fever vaccine.

This clonotype was seen at least ten times. The chain is built from TRBV29-1 and TRBJ2-1; D might be TRBD1 (5 bases). From germline, CDR1 is SQVTM and CDR2 ANQGSEA. This CDR3 has 14 residues. V dropped 0 bases and J dropped 8 bases, with 14 bases sitting between them. The CDR3 is CSVEEGRQGDEQFF. The CDR3 DNA sequence: TGCAGCGTTGAAGAGGGGCGTCAGGGCGATGAGCAGTTCTTC.

This clonotype was picked up many times. The chain has TRBV7-9 and TRBJ2-1; D is unclear. The V end was cut by 0 bases, the J end by 6 bases, with 12 bases between. This CDR3 region has 15 residues. The germline gives CDR1 SEHNR, CDR2 FQNEAQ (reference sequence). CDR3 coding DNA: TGTGCCAGCAGCTTAGCGGAGCCTCCTCTCAATGAGCAGTTCTTC. Protein: CASSLAEPPLNEQFF.

This clonotype was counted many times. J is TRBJ1-4 and V is TRBV7-2, with D possibly matching TRBD1 (5 bases). The CDR3 extends over 12 amino acids. The germline V gene has CDR1 SGHTA and CDR2 FQGNSA. Trimming stripped 1 base from V and 11 bases from J, with 8 bases between. The CDR3 is CASSLEGQKLFF. The CDR3, as DNA: TGTGCCAGCAGCTTAGAGGGGCAGAAACTGTTTTTT.

This clonotype came up many times. The rearrangement uses TRBV7-9 and TRBJ1-3, with D uncertain. Trimming took off 2 bases at V and 4 bases at J, with 6 bases between the two ends. CDR1 is SEHNR and CDR2 is FQNEAQ in the germline V gene (reference sequence). This CDR3 region has 13 residues. The CDR3 region is CASSLLVGNTIYF. The CDR3 bases are TGTGCCAGCAGCTTATTGGTGGGAAACACCATATATTTT.

Details on this clonotype: A much larger clonotype is one base distant, so this may be a read error. The CDR3 sequence: CATGLAGAGGELYF. The CDR3 DNA follows: TGTGCCACGGGACTAGCGGGAGCCGGCGGGGAGCTGTATTTT. This rearrangement joins TRBV10-3 to TRBJ2-2; 14 bases map to TRBD2. The CDR3 has 14 amino acids. CDR1 and CDR2 (germline): ENHRY, SYGVKD.

Many counts were recorded for this clonotype. This chain joins TRBV4-3 and TRBJ2-1, with 11 bases identical to TRBD2. CDR1 is LGHNA and CDR2 is YSLEER in the germline V gene. CDR3 size: 17 residues. Unmatched junction bases numbered 8, after V lost 0 bases and J lost 7 bases. The CDR3 loop is CASSQDLAGGLINEQFF. CDR3 coding DNA: TGCGCCAGCAGCCAAGACTTAGCGGGAGGGTTGATTAATGAGCAGTTCTTC.

This clonotype appeared many times. This chain connects TRBV6-1 to TRBJ2-5; TRBD1 agrees at 7 bases. Germline V lookup: CDR1 MNHNS, CDR2 SASEGT. The ends lost 6 bases at V and 1 base at J; junction bases unmatched: 2. The CDR3 loop spans 13 amino acids. The DNA for the CDR3 is TGTGCCAGCAGGGACAGGAGCCAAGAGACCCAGTACTTC. As protein: CASRDRSQETQYF.

In this sample, this clonotype turned up many times. The chain uses TRBV7-9 and TRBJ2-5; 14 bases fit TRBD2. CDR1 SEHNR and CDR2 FQNEAQ come from the germline V gene (reference sequence). The CDR3 spans 18 residues. V lost 7 bases to trimming and J lost 5 bases; unmatched junction nucleotides: 15. The CDR3 region is CASNAPMGLAGAWETQYF. DNA for the CDR3: TGTGCCAGCAATGCGCCGATGGGACTAGCGGGAGCATGGGAGACCCAGTACTTC.

This clonotype was detected many times. Here the CDR3 DNA reads TGTGCCAGCAGCCACTACATCTCTGGGGCCAACGTCCTGACTTTC. This codes for CASSHYISGANVLTF. The chain is built from TRBV14 and TRBJ2-6; D not certain. Trimming removed 3 bases from V and 0 bases from J, with 6 bases in between. Germline lookup yields CDR1 SGHDN and CDR2 FVKESK. The CDR3 extends over 15 amino acids.

The chain links TRBV3-1 to TRBJ2-1; D is uncertain. Per the germline V gene, CDR1 is LGHDT and CDR2 is YNNKEL (reference sequence). Trimming cost V 1 base and J 11 bases, with 6 bases left between them. The CDR3 is made up of 11 amino acids. The chain's CDR3 is CASSQAGQQFF. For the CDR3, the DNA is TGTGCCAGCAGCCAAGCTGGTCAGCAGTTCTTC.

This clonotype was seen many times. The chain uses TRBV4-3 and TRBJ2-2; perhaps D is TRBD1 or TRBD2 (5 bases each). Trimming took 0 bases from V and 8 from J, leaving 19 bases between them. This CDR3 contains 17 residues. CDR1 and CDR2 (germline): LGHNA, YSLEER. The chain's CDR3 is CASSQDIWGFGRGELFF. CDR3 nucleotide sequence: TGCGCCAGCAGCCAAGATATTTGGGGGTTTGGGCGGGGGGAGCTGTTTTTT.

This clonotype was seen ten or more times. The V gene is TRBV5-6, the J gene TRBJ2-3; tentative D call: TRBD1 (5 bases). The CDR3 totals 15 residues. The V end lost 0 bases, the J end lost 0 bases, and 8 bases lay between the germline ends. Germline V gene lookup returns CDR1 SGHDT and CDR2 YYEEEE. Here the CDR3 reads CASSLGGQSTDTQYF. The CDR3 DNA follows: TGTGCCAGCAGCTTGGGAGGACAAAGCACAGATACGCAGTATTTT. Together with reference TRBV5-6 and TRBJ2-3, the CDR3 gives the full variable domain: DAGVTQSPTHLIKTRGQQVTLRCSPKSGHDTVSWYQQALGQGPQFIFQYYEEEERQRGNFPDRFSGHQFPNYSSELNVNALLLGDSALYLCASSLGGQSTDTQYFGPGTRLTVL.

The chain employs TRBV10-3 and TRBJ2-1; 8 bases agree with TRBD1. Germline CDR1 reads ENHRY; CDR2 reads SYGVKD. J lost 10 bases, V lost 7 bases, and 15 bases had no gene match. This CDR3 region has 15 residues. In DNA, the CDR3 is TGTGCCATCACCAACCCGCGGACAGGGCGGACAGAGCAGTTCTTC. Protein: CAITNPRTGRTEQFF.

This clonotype was found many times. This chain joins TRBV20-1 and TRBJ2-7, with TRBD2 as a possible D gene (6 bases). In germline, CDR1 is DFQATT, CDR2 SNEGSKA (reference sequence). The CDR3 runs to 11 residues. The ends were cut back, 7 bases at V and 3 bases at J, with 10 bases in the middle. The CDR3 DNA is TGCAGTGTTCACGGGGGCTACGAGCAGTACTTC. This codes for CSVHGGYEQYF.

This clonotype has a count of ten or more. The rearrangement joins TRBV5-1 to TRBJ2-2; 10 nucleotides align to TRBD2. Germline CDR1 SGHRS, CDR2 YFSETQ. CDR3 length: 17 amino acids. The V segment lost 2 bases and the J segment 5 bases; nucleotides outside the gene matches: 9. CDR3: CASSFPSGSPGTGELFF. The CDR3 nucleotides read TGCGCCAGCAGCTTCCCTAGCGGGAGCCCCGGGACCGGGGAGCTGTTTTTT.

This clonotype has ten or more counts. The V gene is TRBV11-2, the J gene TRBJ2-7; 7 bases agree with TRBD1. Germline CDR1 SGHAT, CDR2 FQNNGV. The CDR3 has 12 amino acids. V dropped 6 bases and J dropped 6; count of bases not matched to a gene: 5. The CDR3 here is CASSQQGSEQYF. The CDR3 DNA reads as TGTGCCAGCAGTCAACAGGGGAGCGAGCAGTACTTC.